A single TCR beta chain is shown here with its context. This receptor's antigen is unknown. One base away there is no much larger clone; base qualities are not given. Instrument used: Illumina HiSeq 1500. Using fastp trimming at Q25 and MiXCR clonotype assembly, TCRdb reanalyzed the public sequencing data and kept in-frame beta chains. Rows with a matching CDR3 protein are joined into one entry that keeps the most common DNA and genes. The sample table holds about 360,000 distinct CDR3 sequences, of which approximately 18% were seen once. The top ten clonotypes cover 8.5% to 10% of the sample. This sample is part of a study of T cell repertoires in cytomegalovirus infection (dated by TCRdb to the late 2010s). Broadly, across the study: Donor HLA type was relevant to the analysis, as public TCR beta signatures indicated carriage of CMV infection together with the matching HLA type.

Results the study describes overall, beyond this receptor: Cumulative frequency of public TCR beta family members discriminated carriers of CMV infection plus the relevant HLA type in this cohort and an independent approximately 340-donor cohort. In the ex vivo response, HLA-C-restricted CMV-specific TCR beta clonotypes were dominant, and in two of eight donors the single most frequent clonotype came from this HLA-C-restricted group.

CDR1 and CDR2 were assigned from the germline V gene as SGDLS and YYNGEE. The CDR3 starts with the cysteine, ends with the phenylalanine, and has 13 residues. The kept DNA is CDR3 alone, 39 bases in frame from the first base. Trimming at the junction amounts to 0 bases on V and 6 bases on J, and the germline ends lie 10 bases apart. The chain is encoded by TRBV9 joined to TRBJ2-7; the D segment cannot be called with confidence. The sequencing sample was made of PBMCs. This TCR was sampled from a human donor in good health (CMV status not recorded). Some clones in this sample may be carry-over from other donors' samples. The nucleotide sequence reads TGTGCCAGCAGCGTAGCTAAATGGGGCGAGCAGTACTTC. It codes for CASSVAKWGEQYF.